This T cell receptor beta chain was profiled in a study of shared clonotypes between healthy human individuals. As concerns this clone: Its antigen is still unknown.

A 200 ng quantity of DNA, 25,000 to 35,000 T cell genomes, went into the sorted-subset replicate PCRs. TCRdb's table, derived via immunoSEQ multiplex PCR, lists solely in-frame clones and lacks some. The data contain about 2,500,000 clones, approximately 92% of them seen just once; the ten biggest clones take up about 0.13%. General study findings and limits: Clonotype sharing among donors likely depends on sequencing depth. The study found about 5% of naive CD4 clonotypes shared across four donors.

The germline V gene has CDR1 SGHDT and CDR2 YYEEEE. V trimming: 4 bases; J trimming: 5 bases; junction bases outside the gene matches: 12. The CDR3 sequence is 16 residues long. Sequenced: naive CD4+ T cells sorted from blood. Subset reported: CD45RA+ positively selected. This receptor was taken from a young man in good health. The chain has TRBV5-6 and TRBJ2-5; 9 bases agree with TRBD1. The CDR3 DNA is TGTGCCAGCAGCCAGTTTTTCGGACAGGGGCGGGAGACCCAGTACTTC. This codes for CASSQFFGQGRETQYF.